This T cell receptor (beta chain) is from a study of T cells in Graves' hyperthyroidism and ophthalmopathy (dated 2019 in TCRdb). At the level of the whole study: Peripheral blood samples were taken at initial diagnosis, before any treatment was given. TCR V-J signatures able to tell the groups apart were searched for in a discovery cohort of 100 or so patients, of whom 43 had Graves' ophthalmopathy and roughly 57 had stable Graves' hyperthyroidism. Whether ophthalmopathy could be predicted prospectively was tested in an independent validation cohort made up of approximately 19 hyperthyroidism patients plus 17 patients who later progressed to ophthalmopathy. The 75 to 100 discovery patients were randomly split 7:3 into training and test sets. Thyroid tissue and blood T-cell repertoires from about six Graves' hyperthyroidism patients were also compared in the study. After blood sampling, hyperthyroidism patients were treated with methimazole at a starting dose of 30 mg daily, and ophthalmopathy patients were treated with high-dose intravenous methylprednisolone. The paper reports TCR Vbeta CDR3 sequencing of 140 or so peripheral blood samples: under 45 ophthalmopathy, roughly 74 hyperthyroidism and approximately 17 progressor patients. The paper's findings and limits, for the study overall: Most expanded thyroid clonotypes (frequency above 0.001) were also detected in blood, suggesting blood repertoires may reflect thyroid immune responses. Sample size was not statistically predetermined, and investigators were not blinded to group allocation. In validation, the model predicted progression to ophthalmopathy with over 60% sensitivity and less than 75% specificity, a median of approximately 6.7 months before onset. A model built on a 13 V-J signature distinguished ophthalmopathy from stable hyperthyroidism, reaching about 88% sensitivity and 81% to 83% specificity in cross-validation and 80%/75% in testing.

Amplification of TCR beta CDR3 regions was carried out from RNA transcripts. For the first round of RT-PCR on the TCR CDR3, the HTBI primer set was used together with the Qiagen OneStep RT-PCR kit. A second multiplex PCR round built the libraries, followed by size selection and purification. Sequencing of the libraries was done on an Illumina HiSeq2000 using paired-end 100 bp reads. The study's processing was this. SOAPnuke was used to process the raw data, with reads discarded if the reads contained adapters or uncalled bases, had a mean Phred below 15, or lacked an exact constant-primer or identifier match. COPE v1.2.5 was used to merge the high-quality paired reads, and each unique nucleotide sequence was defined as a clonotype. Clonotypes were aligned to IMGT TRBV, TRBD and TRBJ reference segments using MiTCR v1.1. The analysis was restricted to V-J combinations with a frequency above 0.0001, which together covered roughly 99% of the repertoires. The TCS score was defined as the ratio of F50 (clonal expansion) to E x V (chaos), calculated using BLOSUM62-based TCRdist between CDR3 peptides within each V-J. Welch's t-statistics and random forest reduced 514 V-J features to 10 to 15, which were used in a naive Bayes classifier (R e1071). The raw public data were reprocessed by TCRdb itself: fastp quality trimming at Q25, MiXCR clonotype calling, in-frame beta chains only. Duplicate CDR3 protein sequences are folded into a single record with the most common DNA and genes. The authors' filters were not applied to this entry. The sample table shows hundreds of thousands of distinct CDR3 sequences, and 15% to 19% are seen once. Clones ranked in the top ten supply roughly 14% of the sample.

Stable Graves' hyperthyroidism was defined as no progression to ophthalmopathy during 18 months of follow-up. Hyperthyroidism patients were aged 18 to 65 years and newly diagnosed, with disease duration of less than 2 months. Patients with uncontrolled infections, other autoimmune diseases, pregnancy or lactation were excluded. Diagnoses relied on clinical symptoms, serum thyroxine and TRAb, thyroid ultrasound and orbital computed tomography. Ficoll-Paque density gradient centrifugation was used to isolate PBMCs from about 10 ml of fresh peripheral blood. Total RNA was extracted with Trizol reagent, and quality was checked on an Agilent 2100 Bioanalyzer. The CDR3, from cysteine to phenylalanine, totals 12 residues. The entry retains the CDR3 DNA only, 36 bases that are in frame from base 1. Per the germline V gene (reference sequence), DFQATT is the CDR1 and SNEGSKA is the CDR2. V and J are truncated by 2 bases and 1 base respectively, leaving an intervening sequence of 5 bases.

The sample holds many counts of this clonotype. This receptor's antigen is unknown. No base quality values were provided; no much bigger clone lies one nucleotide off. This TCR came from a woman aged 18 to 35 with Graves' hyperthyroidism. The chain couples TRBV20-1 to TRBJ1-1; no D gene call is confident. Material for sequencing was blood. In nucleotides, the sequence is TGCAGTGCTAGAATCAAGAACACTGAAGCTTTCTTT. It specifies CSARIKNTEAFF.